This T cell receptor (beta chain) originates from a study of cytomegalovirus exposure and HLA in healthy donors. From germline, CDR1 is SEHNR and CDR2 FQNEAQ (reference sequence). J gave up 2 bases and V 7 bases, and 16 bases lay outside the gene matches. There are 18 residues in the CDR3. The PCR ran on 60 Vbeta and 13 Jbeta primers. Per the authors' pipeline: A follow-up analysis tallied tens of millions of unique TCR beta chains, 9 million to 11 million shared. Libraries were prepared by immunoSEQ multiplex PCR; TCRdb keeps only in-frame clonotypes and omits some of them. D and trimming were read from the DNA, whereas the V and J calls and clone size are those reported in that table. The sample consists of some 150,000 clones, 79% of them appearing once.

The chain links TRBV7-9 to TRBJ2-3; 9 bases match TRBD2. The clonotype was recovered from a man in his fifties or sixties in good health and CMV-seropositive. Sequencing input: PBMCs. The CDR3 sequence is CASTNTPWAGGDTDTQYF. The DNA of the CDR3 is TGTGCCAGCACTAATACGCCATGGGCGGGAGGGGACACAGATACGCAGTATTTT.